The entry that follows covers one TCR beta chain sequence. What it recognizes is unknown. The whole isolated RNA underwent reverse transcription, so sequencing captured expressed TCRB transcripts. Clones were read by immunoSEQ multiplex PCR, and TCRdb kept only the in-frame ones, dropping some. The sample lists 95,000 to 150,000 clones; about 15% were seen once. A single heparinised blood sample, averaging about 100 mL, was obtained per donor. A CD45RO/CCR7/CD25/CD127/CD95/CD27 panel sorted naive, central memory, regulatory and stem cell-like memory CD4+ cells. The data were taken from a study of beta chain features in type 1 diabetes. Study-wide context: Roughly 98 million sorted cells were examined across all samples. Points from the study as a whole: TCRB CDR3s were moderately but significantly shorter in Type 1 diabetes patients in all four CD4+ subsets. Equally in patients and controls, shorter templates might have been favored by PCR.

The germline gives CDR1 KGHSH, CDR2 LQKENI. This CDR3 spans 16 amino acids. Trimming cost V 6 bases and J 0 bases, with 15 bases left between them. The clonotype originates from a man aged 25-40 years with type 1 diabetes. The sample was central memory CD4+ T cells from blood. This chain joins TRBV18 and TRBJ2-1, with D perhaps TRBD1 or TRBD2 (5 bases each). CDR3 residues: CASSSGTQSSYNEQFF. CDR3 sequence (DNA): TGTGCCAGCTCTTCCGGGACCCAAAGCTCCTACAATGAGCAGTTCTTC.